The sequence of this TCR beta chain was determined in a study of cytomegalovirus exposure and HLA in healthy donors. The PCR employed 60 Vbeta primers together with 13 Jbeta primers. Sequencing used immunoSEQ multiplex PCR; TCRdb keeps in-frame clones, though not all of them. Here the sample spans around 150,000 clones, roughly two thirds being singletons. Notes on the study in general: Accurate predictions that matched the HLA-A and HLA-B alleles of most subjects were reportedly made from TCR beta sequences. The listing of 150 or so TCR beta chains classed them as cytomegalovirus-associated.

In regard to this clone: Its antigen is not known.

The receptor was derived from a woman aged 25 to 39 in good health and CMV-seronegative. The sample consisted of PBMCs.

CDR3 in amino acids: CASSAGRVNYGYTF. The CDR3 DNA sequence: TGTGCCAGCAGCGCCGGGAGGGTCAACTATGGCTACACCTTC. V usage is TRBV7-2 and J usage is TRBJ1-2, with no clear D. The CDR3 is made up of 14 amino acids. The germline V and J ends were trimmed by 5 bases and 2 bases, with 12 bases remaining between them. Germline CDR1 is SGHTA and CDR2 is FQGNSA.